What follows are 18 T cell receptor beta chains derived from one specimen sequenced in a study of blood T cell repertoires in COVID-19. Assay used: immunoSEQ multiplex PCR; TCRdb lists only in-frame clones, some missing. The table records under 250,000 clones, roughly 86% of them present only once. Sequencing was performed on PBMCs or T cells enriched from blood (not recorded which). The receptors shown here come from a woman in her twenties or thirties with acute COVID-19.

This clone has ten or more counts. The chain employs TRBV5-4 and TRBJ2-2, with D possibly being TRBD1 (5 bases). The germline gives CDR1 SGHNT, CDR2 YYREEE (reference sequence). V was clipped by 0 bases and J by 0 bases, with 15 bases between them. The CDR3 has 18 amino acids. The CDR3, as DNA: TGTGCCAGCAGCTTGGATCGATCTCAGGGCCCGAACACCGGGGAGCTGTTTTTT. Amino acids: CASSLDRSQGPNTGELFF.

V usage is TRBV19 and J usage is TRBJ1-5; weak D call: TRBD1 (5 bases). The CDR3 has 17 residues. The V gene's germline CDR1 is LNHDA and CDR2 SQIVND (reference sequence). Trimming pared 7 bases from V and 0 bases from J, leaving 19 bases between. The CDR3 nucleotides read TGTGCCAGTACCGGGGGAGGGCAGGGCGATAGCAATCAGCCCCAGCATTTT. Amino acid sequence: CASTGGGQGDSNQPQHF.

CDR3 coding DNA: TGCGCCAGCAGCCAGGAGACACAGGACCGCGAGCAGTACTTC. This sequence encodes CASSQETQDREQYF. The chain has TRBV4-3 and TRBJ2-7, with D maybe TRBD1 (5 bases). Trimming left V 3 bases short and J 6 bases short, with 15 bases between. Per the germline V gene, CDR1 is LGHNA and CDR2 is YSLEER. The CDR3 length is 14 residues.

The rearrangement links TRBV5-1 to TRBJ1-2, with TRBD1 identical over 7 bases. V gave up 0 bases and J gave up 4 bases; unmatched junction bases: 9. Germline loops: CDR1 SGHRS, CDR2 YFSETQ. This CDR3 is 16 amino acids long. The CDR3 DNA reads TGCGCCAGCAGCTTGGATGTGACAGGGAAAGGCTATGGCTACACCTTC. Translating gives CASSLDVTGKGYGYTF. The variable domain in full, with the rest retrieved from reference TRBV5-1 and TRBJ1-2, is KAGVTQTPRYLIKTRGQQVTLSCSPISGHRSVSWYQQTPGQGLQFLFEYFSETQRNKGNFPGRFSGRQFSNSRSEMNVSTLELGDSALYLCASSLDVTGKGYGYTFGSGTRLTVV.

The rearrangement joins TRBV3-1 (or the pseudogene TRBV3-2) to TRBJ2-1; unclear D gene. The germline V and J ends were trimmed by 2 bases and 2 bases, with 4 bases remaining between them. Germline V gives CDR1 LGHDT, CDR2 YNNKEL (reference sequence). This CDR3 region has 13 residues. DNA for the CDR3: TGTGCCAGCAGCCAACGTGCCTACAATGAGCAGTTCTTC. This gives the protein CASSQRAYNEQFF.

Of note for this clone: The sample contains more than one DNA sequence encoding this CDR3. The chain uses TRBV9 and TRBJ2-5; 10 bases agree with TRBD2. The CDR3 is 14 amino acids. After removal of 4 bases from V and 4 bases from J, the junction contained 4 bases not matched to a gene. The germline CDR1 and CDR2 sequences are SGDLS and YYNGEE. The CDR3 bases are TGTGCCAGCAGCCCACGGACTAGCGGAGAGACCCAGTACTTC. Translated, it gives CASSPRTSGETQYF. Full variable domain (outside the CDR3, taken from reference TRBV9 and TRBJ2-5): DSGVTQTPKHLITATGQRVTLRCSPRSGDLSVYWYQQSLDQGLQFLIQYYNGEERAKGNILERFSAQQFPDLHSELNLSSLELGDSALYFCASSPRTSGETQYFGPGTRLLVL.

V and J are TRBV7-8 and TRBJ1-1; D gene ambiguous. Germline V lookup: CDR1 SGHVS, CDR2 FQNEAQ. CDR3 length equals 14 residues. V shed 4 bases and J shed 5 bases, with 14 bases lying between them. The CDR3 reads CASSYPGGATEAFF. The CDR3, as DNA: TGTGCCAGCAGCTACCCTGGCGGAGCGACTGAAGCTTTCTTT.

This sequence joins TRBV7-2 and TRBJ1-2; TRBD1 aligns across 7 bases. The V gene end was trimmed by 3 bases and the J gene end by 12 bases; junction bases not matched to a gene: 10. Germline V gives CDR1 SGHTA, CDR2 FQGNSA. CDR3 length: 13 residues. The CDR3 sequence: CASSLRPGTANTF. The CDR3 nucleotides read TGTGCCAGCAGCTTGCGACCTGGGACAGCAAACACCTTC.

The chain combines TRBV7-9 with TRBJ1-5; perhaps TRBD1 as D (6 bases). The CDR3 totals 16 residues. The V gene lost 2 bases and the J gene lost 4 bases, with 15 bases spanning the gap. In germline, CDR1 is SEHNR, CDR2 FQNEAQ (reference sequence). CDR3 amino acids: CASSLNGQGPNQPQHF. The CDR3 nucleotides are TGTGCCAGCAGCTTAAACGGGCAGGGGCCAAATCAGCCCCAGCATTTT.

The CDR3 DNA follows: TGTGCCAGCAGGACAGGCGAGAACACTGAAGCTTTCTTT. Its translation is CASRTGENTEAFF. The chain has TRBV2 and TRBJ1-1, with a tentative D call TRBD1 (6 bases). V lost 6 bases and J 1 base, leaving 9 bases between the germline ends. The CDR3 runs to 13 residues. Germline CDR1 and CDR2: SNHLY and FYNNEI.

The chain recombines TRBV5-1 with TRBJ1-4; possible D gene TRBD1, 6 bases. The CDR3 loop spans 14 amino acids. From germline, CDR1 is SGHRS and CDR2 YFSETQ. V lost 2 bases to trimming and J lost 3 bases, with 8 bases between them. The CDR3 DNA reads as TGCGCCAGCAGCTTCCGACAGGCTAATGAAAAACTGTTTTTT. Translated, it gives CASSFRQANEKLFF.

V gene TRBV7-6 combines with J gene TRBJ2-7; D ambiguous. CDR3 size: 14 residues. Trimming took 1 base from V and 3 from J, leaving 10 bases between them. The V gene's germline CDR1 is SGHVS and CDR2 FNYEAQ. The CDR3 coding sequence is TGTGCCAGCAGCTTAGAAGCCCCCTTCTACGAGCAGTACTTC. Its translation: CASSLEAPFYEQYF.

The J gene is TRBJ2-7, the V gene TRBV4-1; 8 bases agree with TRBD1. CDR1 MGHRA and CDR2 YSYEKL come from the germline V gene. The CDR3 loop spans 15 amino acids. V shed 0 bases, J shed 3 bases, and the junction held 4 bases outside the gene matches. The CDR3 DNA is TGCGCCAGCAGCCAAGACAGGACAGGGCACTACGAGCAGTACTTC. It encodes CASSQDRTGHYEQYF.

The V gene is TRBV11-3, the J gene TRBJ2-1; D gene uncertain. There are 12 residues in the CDR3. Deletions cut 0 bases from V and 6 bases from J, with 3 bases between. Germline V gives CDR1 SGHNT, CDR2 YENEEA. The CDR3: CASSLESNEQFF. The CDR3 DNA follows: TGTGCCAGCAGCTTAGAGAGCAATGAGCAGTTCTTC.

This chain connects TRBV19 to TRBJ1-1; the match to TRBD1 covers 7 bases. V lost 3 bases, J lost 10 bases, and 14 bases stayed unmatched. Per germline, CDR1 LNHDA and CDR2 SQIVND (reference sequence). This CDR3 is 15 amino acids long. For the CDR3, the DNA is TGTGCCAGTAGTATCCGGACAGGAACCCACTCCGGAGCTTTCTTT. It translates to CASSIRTGTHSGAFF.

J is TRBJ2-5 and V is TRBV2, with TRBD2 matching 8 bases. The ends lost 2 bases at V and 5 bases at J; junction bases unmatched: 7. Per the germline V gene, CDR1 is SNHLY and CDR2 is FYNNEI. The CDR3 has 15 residues. CDR3: CASSERAGVWETQYF. The CDR3 nucleotides are TGTGCCAGCAGTGAACGAGCGGGGGTATGGGAGACCCAGTACTTC.

V and J are TRBV4-1 and TRBJ1-2; 9 positions agree with TRBD1. The CDR3 runs to 16 residues. V lost 3 bases and J lost 3; bases outside the gene matches: 8. CDR1 and CDR2 (germline): MGHRA, YSYEKL. In DNA form, the CDR3 reads TGCGCCAGCAGCCAGACAACAGGGGGCGCCTACTATGGCTACACCTTC. It codes for CASSQTTGGAYYGYTF.

This rearrangement joins TRBV6-2 or TRBV6-3 to TRBJ1-1, with 8 bases fitting TRBD1. CDR1 and CDR2 (germline): MNHEY, SVGEGT. This CDR3 contains 18 residues. Trimming at V came to 2 bases and at J to 1 base, leaving 12 bases not matched to a gene. The CDR3 here is CASSYAPGRGHTNTEAFF. The CDR3 DNA sequence: TGTGCCAGCAGTTACGCCCCGGGCAGGGGGCATACGAACACTGAAGCTTTCTTT.